The 13 T cell receptor beta chains given below trace back to one sample, sequenced in a study of OX40 agonist ivuxolimab in advanced cancers. The protocol was immunoSEQ multiplex PCR, while the TCRdb copy is restricted to in-frame clones and leaves out a portion. The sample has fewer than 85,000 clones; roughly 80% are singletons. Material: CD4+ or CD8+ T cells sorted from blood, obtained in a trial of the OX40 agonist ivuxolimab. The receptor source for this set is an adult with an advanced solid tumor such as melanoma, head and neck, liver or kidney cancer.

The chain has TRBV29-1 and TRBJ2-5; the D gene is possibly TRBD2 (7 bases). The CDR3 loop spans 14 amino acids. Germline CDR1 is SQVTM and CDR2 is ANQGSEA. The ends were cut back, 7 bases at V and 0 bases at J, with 15 bases in the middle. CDR3 residues: CSAPAGAYQETQYF. In nucleotides, the CDR3 is TGCAGCGCTCCCGCGGGGGCATACCAAGAGACCCAGTACTTC.

CDR3 nucleotide sequence: TGTGCTAGTGGTTTGGTCCTGGAGAACCGGGAAGACCCGAAGTATAGCAATCAGCCCCAGCATTTT. It yields the protein CASGLVLENREDPKYSNQPQHF. The rearrangement links TRBV12-5 to TRBJ1-5; D unclear. The CDR3 has 22 amino acids. V lost 0 bases, J lost 0 bases, and 27 bases lay in between. The germline V gene encodes CDR1 LGHNT and CDR2 FRNRAP.

V usage is TRBV6-1 and J usage is TRBJ1-1, with TRBD1 as a possible D gene (6 bases). The ends were cut back, 5 bases at V and 1 base at J, with 8 bases in the middle. The germline V gene has CDR1 MNHNS and CDR2 SASEGT. This CDR3 has 13 residues. CDR3 DNA: TGTGCCAGCAGTAGACAGGCGAACACTGAAGCTTTCTTT. This translates into CASSRQANTEAFF.

The V and J genes are TRBV10-3 and TRBJ1-4; D ambiguous. Germline CDR1 reads ENHRY; CDR2 reads SYGVKD. V was trimmed by 2 bases and J by 8 bases, leaving 3 bases between them. The CDR3 length is 11 residues. The CDR3 bases are TGTGCCATCAGTGAGGGGGAAAAACTGTTTTTT. Amino acids: CAISEGEKLFF.

This chain uses TRBV7-3 with TRBJ2-7; 8 positions match TRBD1. The germline V gene encodes CDR1 SGHTA and CDR2 FQGTGA. V lost 5 bases to trimming and J lost 5 bases; unmatched junction nucleotides: 5. The length of the CDR3 is 13 residues. The DNA of the CDR3 is TGTGCCAGCAGCCCAGGGGGCGCGGACGAGCAGTACTTC. Protein product: CASSPGGADEQYF. Full variable domain (outside the CDR3, taken from reference TRBV7-3 and TRBJ2-7): GAGVSQTPSNKVTEKGKYVELRCDPISGHTALYWYRQSLGQGPEFLIYFQGTGAADDSGLPNDRFFAVRPEGSVSTLKIQRTERGDSAVYLCASSPGGADEQYFGPGTRLTVT.

This clone occurred once. V usage is TRBV11-3 and J usage is TRBJ1-2, with unresolved D. The CDR3 contains 17 residues. The germline CDR1 and CDR2 sequences are SGHNT and YENEEA. V dropped 5 bases and J dropped 2 bases, with 21 bases sitting between them. CDR3 in amino acids: CASSTWALTQENYGYTF. As DNA, the CDR3 is TGTGCCAGCAGCACTTGGGCCTTAACCCAGGAAAACTATGGCTACACCTTC.

The V call is TRBV9, the J call TRBJ2-7; the D gene is possibly TRBD1 (6 bases). With 3 bases removed from V and 3 bases from J, the gap between germline ends came to 16 bases. Germline V CDR1 and CDR2: SGDLS, YYNGEE. The CDR3 is 15 residues long. DNA of the CDR3: TGTGCCAGCAGCGCAACCGGGACACCTTTCTACGAGCAGTACTTC. As protein: CASSATGTPFYEQYF.

This rearrangement joins TRBV7-8 to TRBJ2-2; D not certain. This CDR3 spans 15 amino acids. CDR1 is SGHVS and CDR2 is FQNEAQ in the germline V gene. V dropped 1 base and J dropped 2 bases, with 8 bases sitting between them. CDR3 nucleotides: TGTGCCAGCAGCTTAGATGGTCTCAACACCGGGGAGCTGTTTTTT. Translation gives CASSLDGLNTGELFF.

V usage is TRBV7-2 and J usage is TRBJ2-2; perhaps TRBD1 as D (5 bases). The CDR3 runs to 15 residues. V was shortened by 5 bases and J by 0 bases, with 10 bases between the two germline ends. CDR1 SGHTA and CDR2 FQGNSA come from the germline V gene. The CDR3 loop reads CASSHRTANTGELFF. The CDR3 bases are TGTGCCAGCAGCCACAGGACCGCGAACACCGGGGAGCTGTTTTTT.

The chain combines TRBV9 with TRBJ1-5; D might be TRBD1 (6 bases). Trimming removed 0 bases from V and 3 bases from J, with 10 bases in between. This CDR3 has 15 residues. Germline-derived CDR1 and CDR2 are SGDLS and YYNGEE. The chain's CDR3 is CASSVAGQFNQPQHF. CDR3 nucleotide sequence: TGTGCCAGCAGCGTAGCGGGACAATTCAATCAGCCCCAGCATTTT.

This rearrangement joins TRBV10-3 to TRBJ1-5; no clear D. The CDR3 is 13 amino acids. Germline CDR1 ENHRY, CDR2 SYGVKD. Trimming cost V 2 bases and J 4 bases, with 6 bases left between them. CDR3 amino acids: CAISEEENQPQHF. The CDR3 DNA reads as TGTGCCATCAGTGAGGAGGAAAATCAGCCCCAGCATTTT.

The chain employs TRBV6-5 and TRBJ1-1; D call uncertain. Trimming shortened V by 2 bases and J by 4 bases, and 8 bases separated the two germline ends. The V gene's germline CDR1 is MNHEY and CDR2 SVGAGI. The length of the CDR3 is 13 residues. The CDR3 sequence is CASSYVGSTEAFF. CDR3 DNA: TGTGCCAGCAGTTACGTCGGGAGCACTGAAGCTTTCTTT.

Notes on this clone: The junction shows a germline mismatch at one end, possibly a read error. J is TRBJ1-6 and V is TRBV11-1, with D uncertain. This CDR3 is 14 amino acids long. The germline gives CDR1 SGHAT, CDR2 FQDESV (reference sequence). The CDR3 bases are TGTGCCACCAGCAAGGGTTTTGGGAATTCACCCCTCCACTTT. As protein: CATSKGFGNSPLHF. Based on the CDR3 plus reference TRBV11-1 and TRBJ1-6, the full variable domain is EAEVAQSPRYKITEKSQAVAFWCDPISGHATLYWYRQILGQGPELLVQFQDESVVDDSQLPKDRFSAERLKGVDSTLKIQPAELGDSAMYLCATSKGFGNSPLHFGNGTRLTVT.